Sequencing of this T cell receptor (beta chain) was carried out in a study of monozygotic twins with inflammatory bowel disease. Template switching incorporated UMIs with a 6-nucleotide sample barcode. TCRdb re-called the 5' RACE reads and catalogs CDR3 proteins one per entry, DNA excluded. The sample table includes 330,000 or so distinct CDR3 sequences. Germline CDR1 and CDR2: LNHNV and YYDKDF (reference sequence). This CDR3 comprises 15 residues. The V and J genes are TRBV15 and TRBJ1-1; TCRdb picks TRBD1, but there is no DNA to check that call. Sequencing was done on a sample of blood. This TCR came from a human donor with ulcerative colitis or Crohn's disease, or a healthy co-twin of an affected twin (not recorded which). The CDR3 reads CATSRIRTANTEAFF.